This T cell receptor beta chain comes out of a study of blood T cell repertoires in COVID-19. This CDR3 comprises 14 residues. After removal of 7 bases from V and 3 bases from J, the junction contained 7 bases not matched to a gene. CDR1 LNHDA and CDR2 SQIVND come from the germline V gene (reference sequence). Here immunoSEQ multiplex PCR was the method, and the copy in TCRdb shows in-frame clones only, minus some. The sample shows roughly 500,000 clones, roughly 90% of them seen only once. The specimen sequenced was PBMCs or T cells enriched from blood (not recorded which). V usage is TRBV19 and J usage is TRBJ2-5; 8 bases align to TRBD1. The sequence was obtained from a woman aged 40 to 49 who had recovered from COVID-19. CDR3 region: CASKSAGGEETQYF. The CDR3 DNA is TGTGCCAGTAAGTCGGCAGGGGGCGAAGAGACCCAGTACTTC.